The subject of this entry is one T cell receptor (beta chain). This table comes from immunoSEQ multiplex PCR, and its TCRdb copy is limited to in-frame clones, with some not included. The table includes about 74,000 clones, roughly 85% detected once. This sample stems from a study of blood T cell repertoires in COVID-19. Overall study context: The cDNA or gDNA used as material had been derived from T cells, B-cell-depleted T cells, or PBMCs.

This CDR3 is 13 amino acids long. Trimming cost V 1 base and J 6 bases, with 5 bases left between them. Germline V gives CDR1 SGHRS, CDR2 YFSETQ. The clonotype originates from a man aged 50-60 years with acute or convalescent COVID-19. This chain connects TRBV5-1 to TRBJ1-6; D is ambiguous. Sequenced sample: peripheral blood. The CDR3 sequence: CASSLSGNSPLHF. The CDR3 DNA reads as TGCGCCAGCAGCTTGTCCGGTAATTCACCCCTCCACTTT.